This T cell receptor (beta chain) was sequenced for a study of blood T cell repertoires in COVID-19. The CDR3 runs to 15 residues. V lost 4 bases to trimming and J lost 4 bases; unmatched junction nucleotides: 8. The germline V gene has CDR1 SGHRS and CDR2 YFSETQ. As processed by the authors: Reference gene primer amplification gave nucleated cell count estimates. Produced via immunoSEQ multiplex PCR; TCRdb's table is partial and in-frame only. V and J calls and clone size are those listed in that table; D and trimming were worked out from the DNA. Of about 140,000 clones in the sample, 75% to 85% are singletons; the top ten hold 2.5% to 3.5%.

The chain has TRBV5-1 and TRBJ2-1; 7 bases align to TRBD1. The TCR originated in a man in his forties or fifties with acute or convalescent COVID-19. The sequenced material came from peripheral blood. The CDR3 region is CASSPGTAPYNEQFF. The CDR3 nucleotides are TGCGCCAGCAGCCCCGGGACAGCTCCTTACAATGAGCAGTTCTTC.